This T cell receptor (beta chain) was captured in a study of monozygotic twins with inflammatory bowel disease. Study findings and constraints: Repertoires of patients may have been made more variable by differing immunosuppressive treatments. Repertoire similarity matched across concordant and discordant twins, perhaps owing to limited power. Healthy co-twins had higher TCRbeta inverse Simpson diversity than their IBD twins.

PCR of TCRalpha and TCRbeta cDNA was nested, with two rounds of approximately 17 and 9 cycles. TCRdb reprocessed the 5' RACE reads, with one entry per CDR3 protein and no DNA. The sample table sets out 300,000 to 450,000 distinct CDR3 sequences. Concerning this clonotype itself: What it binds is unknown.

The source is a human donor with ulcerative colitis or Crohn's disease, or a healthy co-twin of an affected twin (not recorded which). The sequencing sample was made of blood.

The CDR3 sequence is CASSLSRGTEAFF. J is TRBJ1-1 and V is TRBV7-9; TCRdb outputs TRBD1, but without DNA this stays unchecked. Germline V gene data show CDR1 as SEHNR and CDR2 as FQNEAQ (reference sequence). The CDR3 is made up of 13 amino acids.